The entry that follows covers one TCR beta chain sequence. In Seattle, patients joined the study during active infection and were tracked longitudinally. Germline CDR1 reads MGHRA; CDR2 reads YSYEKL. CDR3 length equals 15 residues. Trimming cost V 0 bases and J 2 bases, with 10 bases left between them. These data originate in a study of blood T cell repertoires in COVID-19. The overall study: The origin of the acute and convalescent COVID-19 samples was the United States, Italy and Spain. The analysed material was cDNA or gDNA that came from T cells, B-cell-depleted T cells, or PBMCs.

In the original analysis: Amplified reference gene primers provided the basis for estimating nucleated cell counts. Only in-frame clones appear in the TCRdb table, and some are missing; sequencing was by immunoSEQ multiplex PCR. V and J calls and clone size follow that table, whereas D and trimming were derived from the DNA. This table has around 220,000 clones, less than 85% appearing once. J is TRBJ1-1 and V is TRBV4-1; no reliable D call. Sequencing was carried out using peripheral blood. The clonotype was recovered from a woman aged 80 or over with COVID-19, enrolled during active disease. CDR3 protein: CASSQESGINTEAFF. The DNA of the CDR3 is TGCGCCAGCAGCCAAGAAAGCGGAATCAACACTGAAGCTTTCTTT.